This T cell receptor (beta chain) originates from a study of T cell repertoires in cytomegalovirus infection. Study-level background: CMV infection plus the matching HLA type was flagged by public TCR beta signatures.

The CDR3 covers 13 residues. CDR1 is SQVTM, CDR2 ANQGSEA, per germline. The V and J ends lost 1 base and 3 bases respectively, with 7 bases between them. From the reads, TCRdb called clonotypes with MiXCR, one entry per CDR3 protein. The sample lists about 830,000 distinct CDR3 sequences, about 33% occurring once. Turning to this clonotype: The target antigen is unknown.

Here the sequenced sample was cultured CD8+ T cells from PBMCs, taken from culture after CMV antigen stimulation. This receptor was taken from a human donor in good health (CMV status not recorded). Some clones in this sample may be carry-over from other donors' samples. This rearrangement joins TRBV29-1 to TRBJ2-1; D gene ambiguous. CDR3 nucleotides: TGCAGCGTTGAAGGGCTATACTACAATGAGCAGTTCTTC. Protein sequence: CSVEGLYYNEQFF.